Sequencing of this TCR beta chain was carried out in a study of T cells in Graves' hyperthyroidism and ophthalmopathy (dated by TCRdb to about 2019). In terms of the full investigation: To identify distinguishing TCR V-J signatures, a discovery cohort of 90 to 100 patients was used, comprising under 45 with Graves' ophthalmopathy and some 60 with stable Graves' hyperthyroidism. The paper reports TCR Vbeta CDR3 sequencing of approximately 140 peripheral blood samples: some 44 ophthalmopathy, over 70 hyperthyroidism and roughly 17 progressor patients. After sampling, hyperthyroidism patients received methimazole starting at 30 mg daily, and ophthalmopathy patients received high-dose intravenous methylprednisolone. Whether ophthalmopathy could be predicted prospectively was tested in an independent validation cohort made up of some 20 hyperthyroidism patients plus 17 patients who later progressed to ophthalmopathy. The roughly 91 discovery patients were randomly divided into training and test sets at a 7:3 ratio. The study also compared thyroid tissue and blood T-cell repertoires from several Graves' hyperthyroidism patients.

The table lists this clonotype with a few counts. This receptor's antigen is unknown. No clone much larger than this one lies a single base away; base qualities are absent. Patients with uncontrolled infections, other autoimmune diseases, pregnancy or lactation were excluded. Diagnoses relied on clinical symptoms, serum thyroxine and TRAb, thyroid ultrasound and orbital computed tomography. Trizol reagent was used to extract total RNA, and RNA quality was then checked on an Agilent 2100 Bioanalyzer. The CDR3 runs 13 amino acids, cysteine and phenylalanine included. Left in the record is the CDR3 DNA by itself, 39 bases read in frame from the first base. Via the germline V gene (reference sequence), CDR1 is WNHNN and CDR2 SYGVQD. V loses 3 bases, J loses 7 bases, and the germline ends lie 12 bases apart. Here is what the overall study found, with its caveats: Blood samples also contained most of the expanded thyroid clonotypes (frequency above 0.001), which suggests that blood repertoires may reflect thyroid immune responses. No statistical method was used to set the sample size in advance, and investigators knew the group allocation. In cross-validation, a model built on a 13 V-J signature told ophthalmopathy apart from stable hyperthyroidism with 85% to 90% sensitivity and about 81% specificity, and in testing the same model reached 80%/75%. In validation, progression to ophthalmopathy was predicted by the model with about 70% sensitivity and just over 72% specificity, a median of approximately 6.5 months before onset.

Amplification of TCR beta CDR3 regions was carried out from RNA transcripts. For the first round of RT-PCR on the TCR CDR3, the HTBI primer set was used together with the Qiagen OneStep RT-PCR kit. The libraries were constructed in a second round of multiplex PCR and then size-selected and purified. Paired-end sequencing of the libraries was performed with 100 bp reads on an Illumina HiSeq2000. Per the original workflow: SOAPnuke was used to process the raw data, removing reads that contained adapters or uncalled bases, had a mean Phred below 15, or lacked an exact match to the constant primer or identifier. COPE v1.2.5 was used to merge high-quality paired reads, and clonotypes were defined as unique nucleotide sequences. Clonotypes were aligned to IMGT TRBV, TRBD and TRBJ reference segments using MiTCR v1.1. The analysis included only V-J combinations with a frequency above 0.0001, which together covered approximately 99% of the repertoires. The TCS score was defined as the ratio of F50 (clonal expansion) to E x V (chaos), calculated using BLOSUM62-based TCRdist between CDR3 peptides within each V-J. Welch's t-statistics and random forest reduced around 550 V-J features to 10 to 15, which were used in a naive Bayes classifier (R e1071). The similarity between thyroid and blood repertoires was quantified using the Morisita-Horn index. TCRdb reanalyzed the raw reads on its own, using fastp at Q25 for trimming and MiXCR for clone calling, and kept in-frame beta chains. Rows with a matching CDR3 protein are joined into one entry that keeps the most common DNA and genes. The V and J calls and clone size are TCRdb's, not the authors'. For this sample there are roughly 500,000 distinct CDR3 sequences; over 45% appear just once. The biggest ten clones account for roughly 45% of the sample.

The receptor's source is an adult woman with Graves' disease, either hyperthyroidism or ophthalmopathy (not recorded which). The rearrangement joined TRBV10-1 to TRBJ1-1; no confident D gene assignment can be made. The sample was peripheral blood or thyroid tissue (not recorded which). At the DNA level, the sequence is TGCGCCAGCAGTGAACGCAGAGAGGGTGAAGCTTTCTTT. It translates as CASSERREGEAFF.